This T cell receptor (beta chain) was found in a study of blood T cell repertoires in COVID-19. The wider study: Samples taken during acute and convalescent COVID-19 were collected in the United States, Italy and Spain.

The CDR3 sequence is 15 residues long. V dropped 5 bases and J dropped 0 bases, with 10 bases sitting between them. The germline gives CDR1 SEHNR, CDR2 FQNEAQ (reference sequence). The data were produced by immunoSEQ multiplex PCR, yet TCRdb's version contains in-frame clones alone and is incomplete. The sample holds approximately 390,000 clones, 88% seen once. This clone has just one count. This receptor was obtained from a woman aged 40 to 55 with acute COVID-19. Material: PBMCs or T cells enriched from blood (not recorded which). The chain couples TRBV7-9 to TRBJ2-2; D might be TRBD2 (5 bases). CDR3 DNA sequence: TGTGCCAGCAGCCAAGCCGGGGCGAACACCGGGGAGCTGTTTTTT. This translates into CASSQAGANTGELFF.